These T cell receptor beta chains were read from a single sample in a study. TCRdb reprocessed the 5' RACE reads with MiXCR, giving one entry per CDR3 protein. Among about 40,000 distinct CDR3 sequences listed, 18% were seen once. Sequencing was performed on naive CD4+ T cells sorted from a lymph node. All receptors come from a female donor with breast cancer. Both conserved end residues are part of each CDR3. The D gene is left open where the match is weak. For some rows the clone size is stated as once, few or many, or as a class when expanded; others skip it.

CDR3aa | CDR3nt | abundance | len | d_gene | j_gene | v_gene
CASSLEGLGTGETQYF | TGTGCCAGCAGCTTAGAGGGGCTCGGGACAGGGGAGACCCAGTACTTC | - | 16 | TRBD1 | TRBJ2-5 | TRBV7-8
CASSLAGASGRWTDTQYF | TGCGCCAGCAGCTTGGCTGGGGCTAGCGGGAGGTGGACAGATACGCAGTATTTT | many | 18 | TRBD2 | TRBJ2-3 | TRBV5-1
CASSLDGRHLGEQYF | TGCGCCAGCAGCTTGGACGGGAGGCACCTCGGCGAGCAGTACTTC | - | 15 | TRBD2 | TRBJ2-7 | TRBV5-1
CASSQGLLLDWAPTQPQHF | TGTGCCAGCAGCCAAGGTTTGTTGCTCGATTGGGCGCCCACTCAGCCCCAGCATTTT | few | 19 | - | TRBJ1-5 | TRBV3-1
CASSLVGMNTEAFF | TGCGCCAGCAGCTTGGTAGGGATGAACACTGAAGCTTTCTTT | once | 14 | - | TRBJ1-1 | TRBV5-1
CASSRLAGVSYNEQFF | TGTGCCAGCAGCCGACTAGCGGGCGTCTCCTACAATGAGCAGTTCTTC | - | 16 | TRBD2 | TRBJ2-1 | TRBV6-5
CASSKTGLNFGETQYF | TGCGCCAGCAGCAAGACAGGATTGAATTTCGGGGAGACCCAGTACTTC | - | 16 | - | TRBJ2-5 | TRBV5-1
CASSLRQPNYGYTF | TGTGCCAGCAGTTTACGGCAGCCTAACTATGGCTACACCTTC | many | 14 | - | TRBJ1-2 | TRBV27
CASSLARFGMRNYGYTF | TGTGCCAGCAGCTTAGCAAGATTTGGTATGAGAAACTATGGCTACACCTTC | few | 17 | - | TRBJ1-2 | TRBV7-9
CASSSRTGASEAFF | TGTGCCAGCAGTTCTAGGACAGGGGCTAGTGAAGCTTTCTTT | - | 14 | TRBD1 | TRBJ1-1 | TRBV2
CSAALAGVNNEQFF | TGCAGTGCCGCACTAGCAGGAGTAAACAATGAGCAGTTCTTC | - | 14 | - | TRBJ2-1 | TRBV20-1
CVSSSLSHVGDIQYF | TGTGTCAGCAGCTCCCTGTCGCATGTTGGAGACATTCAGTACTTC | - | 15 | - | TRBJ2-4 | TRBV7-9
CASSNSGTSGLQETQYF | TGTGCCAGCAGCAACTCCGGGACTAGCGGGTTACAAGAGACCCAGTACTTC | medium-sized | 17 | TRBD2 | TRBJ2-5 | TRBV5-6
CASSSGGNYGYTF | TGTGCCAGCAGTTCAGGGGGCAACTATGGCTACACCTTC | few | 13 | TRBD1 | TRBJ1-2 | TRBV9
CASSDPGQGWVEASF | TGCGCCAGCAGTGATCCGGGACAGGGGTGGGTTGAAGCTTCCTTT | - | 15 | TRBD1 | TRBJ1-1 | TRBV5-1
CASSLGWGQGNGYTF | TGTGCCAGCAGCTTAGGATGGGGACAGGGGAATGGCTACACCTTC | - | 15 | TRBD1 | TRBJ1-2 | TRBV7-2
CASSPNDRGENNIQYF | TGCGCCAGCAGCCCCAATGACAGGGGCGAGAATAACATTCAGTACTTC | few | 16 | TRBD1 | TRBJ2-4 | TRBV4-1
CASSRRQAYGYTF | TGTGCCAGCAGTAGAAGACAGGCCTATGGCTACACCTTC | few | 13 | - | TRBJ1-2 | TRBV12-3/TRBV12-4
CASSMEKRTEAFF | TGTGCCAGCAGCATGGAAAAGAGGACCGAAGCTTTCTTT | - | 13 | - | TRBJ1-1 | TRBV12-3/TRBV12-4
CASSRGSGTDTQYF | TGCGCCAGCAGTAGGGGATCGGGCACAGATACGCAGTATTTT | many | 14 | - | TRBJ2-3 | TRBV5-1
CASSYEHQRGGKIKSSPLHF | TGTGCCAGCAGTTACGAACATCAGAGGGGGGGAAAGATAAAGTCTTCACCCCTCCACTTT | few | 20 | - | TRBJ1-6 | TRBV6-6
CASSQDLSERGRTYEQYF | TGCGCCAGCAGCCAAGATCTTTCAGAGAGGGGAAGGACCTACGAGCAGTACTTC | many | 18 | - | TRBJ2-7 | TRBV4-3
CRATTGLADTQYF | TGCAGGGCAACGACAGGGTTGGCAGATACGCAGTATTTT | many | 13 | TRBD1 | TRBJ2-3 | TRBV20-1
CASSVGSVGPETQYF | TGTGCCAGCAGCGTAGGGAGCGTCGGACCAGAGACCCAGTACTTC | few | 15 | - | TRBJ2-5 | TRBV9
CASTEGMNTEAFF | TGTGCCAGTACAGAGGGTATGAACACTGAAGCTTTCTTT | - | 13 | - | TRBJ1-1 | TRBV28
CSVSGDRSKNTEAFF | TGCAGCGTCAGCGGGGACAGGAGCAAGAACACTGAAGCTTTCTTT | few | 15 | TRBD1 | TRBJ1-1 | TRBV29-1
CASSPDPGQGDTEAFF | TGTGCCAGCAGTCCTGACCCGGGACAGGGGGACACTGAAGCTTTCTTT | - | 16 | TRBD1 | TRBJ1-1 | TRBV12-3/TRBV12-4